This T cell receptor (beta chain) was identified in a study of chemoradiotherapy in HPV16-positive cancers (dated by TCRdb to about 2022). For the study in its entirety: Functional T-cell assays on cells from a couple of HPV16-positive patients defined candidate HPV-specific T-cell clones and common TCR motifs. The candidate HPV-specific TCRs and motifs were then tracked in TCR repertoires from some 86 patients with HPV-related cancers. The study asked whether T-cell immunity against the HPV oncoproteins E6 and E7 changes during chemoradiotherapy and whether it affects survival. General study outcomes and caveats: In HPV16-positive patients, expansion of HPV-responsive T cells during chemoradiotherapy was associated with improved recurrence-free survival. The survival association was reported for HPV16-positive patients, and the functional definition of HPV-specific T cells was derived from only a couple of HPV16-positive patients. Expansion of candidate HPV-specific clones and E7-related TCR motifs was observed in the tumor microenvironment during treatment, whereas no such expansion was observed for non-HPV-specific T cells.

This clone was seen only a few times. This receptor's antigen is unknown. Base qualities are not at hand, and no much larger clone is one base apart. The library was prepared using the immunoSEQ multiplex PCR assay. The table comes from immuneACCESS by way of TCRdb, which keeps in-frame sequences with V and J called. Part of the clones is missing from these tables; in studies checked, under half for an unresolved V gene and the rest for unknown reasons. A total of 7,500 to 8,500 clones appear in this sample, about 67% of them only once. Of the sample, around a third is held by the ten largest clones. Looking up the germline V gene (reference sequence) yields CDR1 MNHNY and CDR2 SVGAGI. The CDR3 numbers 16 residues from cysteine through phenylalanine. Only CDR3 DNA is held: 48 bases, read in frame from base 1. The V and J ends are trimmed by 2 bases and 3 bases, leaving 16 bases between them. Repertoires were sampled repeatedly over the course of chemoradiotherapy, so clonal expansion could be followed in the tumor microenvironment.

The clonotype originates from a human donor with HPV-associated anogenital cancer. This material was collected from a patient who underwent chemoradiotherapy. Recombination connected TRBV6-6 to TRBJ1-2, with TRBD1 as a weak D call on 5 bases. The CDR3 here reads CASSYDGEGLHYGYTF. The DNA reads TGTGCCAGCAGTTACGACGGGGAGGGGCTGCACTATGGCTACACCTTC.